Following are 24 T cell receptor beta chains from one sample sequenced in a study of T cell repertoires in cytomegalovirus infection. TCRdb re-derived calls from the reads in MiXCR, one entry per CDR3 protein. This sample has 150,000 to 200,000 distinct CDR3 sequences, with approximately 19% found just once. Material: PBMCs. Source of these receptors: a human donor in good health (CMV status not recorded). Some clones in this sample may be carry-over from other donors' samples.

The chain is built from TRBV11-2 and TRBJ2-2, with TRBD1 identical over 7 bases. V was clipped by 5 bases and J by 5 bases; unmatched bases: 8. The germline V gene encodes CDR1 SGHAT and CDR2 FQNNGV. The CDR3 has 15 residues. CDR3: CASSPGQLGTGELFF. CDR3 DNA: TGTGCCAGCAGCCCGGGACAGCTGGGGACCGGGGAGCTGTTTTTT.

This clonotype was seen repeatedly, ten times or more. The CDR3 loop reads CASSYRAGSSGSSYEQYF. The CDR3 bases are TGTGCCAGCAGTTACCGGGCAGGGTCCAGCGGGAGTTCCTACGAGCAGTACTTC. The genes are TRBV6-2 or TRBV6-3 and TRBJ2-7, with 8 bases matching TRBD2. Germline assignment: CDR1 MNHEY and CDR2 SVGEGT. V was pared by 2 bases and J by 1 base, with 13 bases of the junction left unmatched. The CDR3 totals 18 residues.

The V gene is TRBV29-1, the J gene TRBJ2-2; 8 nucleotides match TRBD1. The germline CDR1 and CDR2 sequences are SQVTM and ANQGSEA. The CDR3 totals 14 residues. After removal of 4 bases from V and 8 bases from J, the junction contained 9 bases not matched to a gene. This chain's CDR3 is CSVAGQGAIGELFF. The CDR3 DNA sequence: TGCAGCGTTGCTGGACAGGGTGCTATAGGGGAGCTGTTTTTT.

The rearrangement links TRBV4-1 to TRBJ1-2; 8 nucleotides agree with TRBD1. Germline-derived CDR1 and CDR2 are MGHRA and YSYEKL. This CDR3 contains 14 residues. The ends lost 4 bases at V and 4 bases at J; junction bases unmatched: 5. This CDR3 reads CASSLPGGLYGYTF. CDR3 sequence (DNA): TGCGCCAGCAGCCTCCCAGGGGGCCTCTATGGCTACACCTTC.

The chain links TRBV2 to TRBJ2-7, with TRBD2 identical over 12 bases. Trimming at V came to 8 bases and at J to 4 bases, leaving 6 bases not matched to a gene. Germline assignment: CDR1 SNHLY and CDR2 FYNNEI. The CDR3 covers 14 residues. This chain's CDR3 is CASLRLAGVYEQYF. The CDR3 nucleotides are TGTGCCAGCCTACGACTAGCGGGAGTTTACGAGCAGTACTTC.

This clonotype has a handful of counts. The genes are TRBV20-1 and TRBJ1-4, with D hard to call. Germline V gene data show CDR1 as DFQATT and CDR2 as SNEGSKA (reference sequence). The CDR3 has 13 amino acids. Trimming cost V 4 bases and J 0 bases, with 6 bases left between them. CDR3 residues: CSAKRTTNEKLFF. The CDR3 DNA reads TGCAGTGCTAAGAGAACAACTAATGAAAAACTGTTTTTT.

This clonotype was found a few times. The V call is TRBV20-1, the J call TRBJ2-1; 7 nucleotides agree with TRBD1. The V gene end was trimmed by 4 bases and the J gene end by 3 bases; junction bases not matched to a gene: 6. CDR1 and CDR2 (germline): DFQATT, SNEGSKA (reference sequence). The CDR3 has 14 residues. CDR3 DNA sequence: TGCAGTGCTAACCGGGACAGATACTACAATGAGCAGTTCTTC. Its protein product is CSANRDRYYNEQFF.

In its sample, this clonotype was seen a few times. The CDR3 coding sequence is TGCAGTGCTAGTGACGGGGATGGGGCCAAAAACATTCAGTACTTC. It yields the protein CSASDGDGAKNIQYF. J is TRBJ2-4 and V is TRBV20-1, with D perhaps matching TRBD2 (5 bases). The CDR3 extends over 15 amino acids. The ends were cut back, 3 bases at V and 1 base at J, with 13 bases in the middle. CDR1 is DFQATT and CDR2 is SNEGSKA in the germline V gene (reference sequence).

This clonotype was found a few times. The chain combines TRBV7-3 with TRBJ2-3; D gene unclear. The ends were cut back, 2 bases at V and 3 bases at J, with 6 bases in the middle. This CDR3 contains 13 residues. In germline, CDR1 is SGHTA, CDR2 FQGTGA. The CDR3 region has the DNA TGTGCCAGCAGCTTACAGAAAACAGATACGCAGTATTTT. Its translation: CASSLQKTDTQYF.

J is TRBJ2-1 and V is TRBV29-1; TRBD2 agrees at 14 bases. CDR3 length equals 16 residues. V shed 6 bases and J 8 bases; nucleotides not matched to a gene: 12. Germline V gene data show CDR1 as SQVTM and CDR2 as ANQGSEA. CDR3 in amino acids: CSVRRTSGRRTYEQFF. The DNA for the CDR3 is TGCAGCGTCCGGAGGACTAGCGGGAGGAGGACATATGAGCAGTTCTTC.

V gene TRBV28 combines with J gene TRBJ1-1; D not certain. The CDR3 length is 12 residues. CDR1 and CDR2 from the germline V gene are MDHEN and SYDVKM. Trimming removed 3 bases from V and 7 bases from J, with 9 bases in between. The CDR3 reads CASSFAGIEAFF. As DNA, the CDR3 is TGTGCCAGCAGTTTCGCCGGGATTGAAGCTTTCTTT.

The table lists this clonotype with a few counts. The chain uses TRBV4-2 and TRBJ2-5; 7 nucleotides agree with TRBD2. J was trimmed by 5 bases and V by 0 bases; bases with no gene match: 6. Germline assignment: CDR1 LGHNA and CDR2 YNFKEQ. The CDR3 runs to 15 residues. CDR3 loop: CASSQDREGRETQYF. For the CDR3, the DNA is TGTGCCAGCAGCCAAGATAGGGAGGGTCGGGAGACCCAGTACTTC.

This clonotype was seen at least ten times. The V and J genes are TRBV7-8 and TRBJ2-3; 7 bases line up with TRBD2. Germline trimming cut 1 base from V and 3 bases from J; bases unmatched to any gene: 7. The length of the CDR3 is 16 residues. Per the germline V gene, CDR1 is SGHVS and CDR2 is FQNEAQ. In nucleotides, the CDR3 is TGTGCCAGCAGCTTAGAGGGCCTAGCGGAGACAGATACGCAGTATTTT. Its protein is CASSLEGLAETDTQYF. The full variable domain, with the rest looked up from reference TRBV7-8 and TRBJ2-3, is GAGVSQSPRYKVAKRGQDVALRCDPISGHVSLFWYQQALGQGPEFLTYFQNEAQLDKSGLPSDRFFAERPEGSVSTLKIQRTQQEDSAVYLCASSLEGLAETDTQYFGPGTRLTVL.

In its sample, this clonotype was seen a few times. The chain employs TRBV5-8 and TRBJ2-1; possibly TRBD1 for D (5 bases). V lost 2 bases and J lost 10, with 13 bases in between. The CDR3 consists of 13 residues. Germline assignment: CDR1 SGHTS and CDR2 YDEGEE. The CDR3 here is CASSLDPKGEQFF. Written as DNA, the CDR3 is TGTGCCAGCAGCTTAGATCCCAAGGGGGAGCAGTTCTTC.

A few counts support this clonotype. The chain is built from TRBV5-5 and TRBJ2-4, with D tentatively TRBD1 (5 bases). This CDR3 is built from 14 residues. The germline V gene encodes CDR1 SGHKS and CDR2 YYEKEE (reference sequence). V was clipped by 0 bases and J by 6 bases, with 10 bases between them. In DNA form, the CDR3 reads TGTGCCAGCAGCTTGGCGGCAGGGCGAAACATTCAGTACTTC. This sequence encodes CASSLAAGRNIQYF. Drawing the rest from reference TRBV5-5 and TRBJ2-4, the complete variable domain is DAGVTQSPTHLIKTRGQQVTLRCSPISGHKSVSWYQQVLGQGPQFIFQYYEKEERGRGNFPDRFSARQFPNYSSELNVNALLLGDSALYLCASSLAAGRNIQYFGAGTRLSVL.

This chain joins TRBV5-1 and TRBJ2-7; tentatively, D is TRBD1 or TRBD2 (5 bases each). Germline CDR1 is SGHRS and CDR2 is YFSETQ. The CDR3 contains 15 residues. Between the trimmed V and J ends, which lost 1 base and 3 bases, there was a span of 14 bases. CDR3 loop: CASSLFGTPNYEQYF. CDR3 in DNA: TGCGCCAGCAGCTTGTTTGGGACGCCTAACTACGAGCAGTACTTC. Using reference TRBV5-1 and TRBJ2-7 for the parts outside the CDR3, the full variable domain is KAGVTQTPRYLIKTRGQQVTLSCSPISGHRSVSWYQQTPGQGLQFLFEYFSETQRNKGNFPGRFSGRQFSNSRSEMNVSTLELGDSALYLCASSLFGTPNYEQYFGPGTRLTVT.

This clonotype came up a few times. The gene calls are TRBV18 and TRBJ2-1; D possibly uses TRBD1 or TRBD2 (6 bases each). CDR1 and CDR2 (germline): KGHSH, LQKENI. Trimming removed 6 bases from V and 10 bases from J, with 19 bases in between. The CDR3 extends over 14 amino acids. The CDR3 DNA reads as TGTGCCAGCTCCCGGAATTTACAGGGAGGCGAGCAGTTCTTC. Amino acids: CASSRNLQGGEQFF.

The rearrangement links TRBV5-1 to TRBJ2-1; 8 bases are shared with TRBD2. V trimming: 4 bases; J trimming: 7 bases; junction bases outside the gene matches: 7. The CDR3 extends over 14 amino acids. Germline CDR1 SGHRS, CDR2 YFSETQ. DNA of the CDR3: TGCGCCAGCAGCAGTAGCGGGATGTGGAATGAGCAGTTCTTC. It codes for CASSSSGMWNEQFF.

This clonotype was detected a few times. The rearrangement joins TRBV28 to TRBJ2-7; D unclear. The CDR3 consists of 13 residues. V was clipped by 3 bases and J by 0 bases, with 6 bases between them. Germline-derived CDR1 and CDR2 are MDHEN and SYDVKM. DNA for the CDR3: TGTGCCAGCAGTTTCCAGAACTCCTACGAGCAGTACTTC. Amino acid sequence: CASSFQNSYEQYF.

This clonotype has only a few counts. The rearrangement uses TRBV29-1 and TRBJ1-1, with D possibly matching TRBD1 (6 bases). The germline V gene has CDR1 SQVTM and CDR2 ANQGSEA. V lost 8 bases to trimming and J lost 5 bases, with 18 bases between them. The length of the CDR3 is 13 residues. In DNA, the CDR3 is TGCAGCAGTACGAAAGGGCAGGGGACTGAAGCTTTCTTT. Amino acid sequence: CSSTKGQGTEAFF.

This sequence joins TRBV28 and TRBJ2-3; 7 bases map to TRBD1. The V segment lost 4 bases and the J segment 2 bases; nucleotides outside the gene matches: 6. Germline loops: CDR1 MDHEN, CDR2 SYDVKM. The CDR3 sequence is 15 residues long. The CDR3, as DNA: TGTGCCAGCAGTTCCACAGGGGTCCACACAGATACGCAGTATTTT. Its translation is CASSSTGVHTDTQYF. Together with reference TRBV28 and TRBJ2-3, the CDR3 gives the full variable domain: DVKVTQSSRYLVKRTGEKVFLECVQDMDHENMFWYRQDPGLGLRLIYFSYDVKMKEKGDIPEGYSVSREKKERFSLILESASTNQTSMYLCASSSTGVHTDTQYFGPGTRLTVL.

This clonotype was seen a handful of times. The chain uses TRBV2 and TRBJ2-7; 9 bases agree with TRBD2. J gave up 0 bases and V 7 bases, and 7 bases lay outside the gene matches. CDR1 is SNHLY and CDR2 is FYNNEI in the germline V gene. The CDR3 sequence is 15 residues long. This chain's CDR3 is CASIEGLAFSYEQYF. Written as DNA, the CDR3 is TGTGCCAGCATCGAAGGACTAGCGTTCTCCTACGAGCAGTACTTC.

The table lists this clonotype with a few counts. The chain is built from TRBV7-2 and TRBJ1-1; D call uncertain. V lost 0 bases and J 7 bases, leaving 9 bases between the germline ends. The V gene's germline CDR1 is SGHTA and CDR2 FQGNSA. The length of the CDR3 is 13 residues. The CDR3 sequence is CASSLARESEAFF. CDR3 coding DNA: TGTGCCAGCAGCTTAGCCCGGGAGAGTGAAGCTTTCTTT.

The sample holds a few counts of this clonotype. V is TRBV6-5 and J is TRBJ2-2; D remains ambiguous. From germline, CDR1 is MNHEY and CDR2 SVGAGI. V was clipped by 0 bases and J by 0 bases, with 8 bases between them. This CDR3 contains 16 residues. CDR3 in DNA: TGTGCCAGCAGTTACTCAAGCCAGACGAACACCGGGGAGCTGTTTTTT. This encodes CASSYSSQTNTGELFF.